This TCR beta chain was found in a study of cytomegalovirus exposure and HLA in healthy donors. About the study: The same platform used for the 666 first-cohort repertoires was also used for the 120 or so validation repertoires, as a later analysis reported.

Germline V gene data show CDR1 as LGHNA and CDR2 as YSLEER. With V trimmed by 4 bases and J by 2 bases, 2 bases remained unmatched. CDR3 length: 14 residues. In the case of this clone: The antigen remains undetermined.

Sequenced by immunoSEQ multiplex PCR; TCRdb stores in-frame clones only, minus some. The sample includes roughly 300,000 clones, roughly 90% of them seen just once. Study conclusions and caveats: It was confirmed in vitro that a few of the CMV-associated chains were specific for CMV antigens. Researchers counted 164 TCR beta chains as cytomegalovirus-associated. Usually a TCR sequence was rare, but some public TCRs were found in many donors.

This clonotype was obtained from a young woman in good health and CMV-seronegative. The material sequenced was PBMCs. The chain links TRBV4-3 to TRBJ1-3, with 7 positions matching TRBD1. CDR3 sequence (DNA): TGCGCCAGCAGCCCGGGGACAGCTGGAAACACCATATATTTT. Translation gives CASSPGTAGNTIYF.